Listed below are T cell receptor beta chains from one sample, sequenced in a study of beta chain features in type 1 diabetes. The method was immunoSEQ multiplex PCR; TCRdb's version includes in-frame clones alone and lacks a portion of them. The table shows under 400,000 clones, with about 12% occurring only once. Sequencing was done on a sample of naive CD4+ T cells from blood. These receptors all stem from a woman younger than 30 with type 1 diabetes. CDR3s include the opening cysteine and the closing phenylalanine or tryptophan. Each record gives: CDR3 length, J gene, clone size, D gene, V gene, CDR3 DNA, CDR3 protein. A D gene is named only where the DNA matches it firmly. Where a row states a size, it is once, few, many or the class of an expanded clone; other rows omit it.

length: 13; J: TRBJ1-1; size: few; D: -; V: TRBV19; DNA: TGTGCCAGTAGTATACTACCGAACACTGAAGCTTTCTTT; CDR3: CASSILPNTEAFF
length: 15; J: TRBJ2-3; size: -; D: -; V: TRBV5-1; DNA: TGCGCCAGCAGCTCTTTGGGGGCCATCACAGATACGCAGTATTTT; CDR3: CASSSLGAITDTQYF
length: 16; J: TRBJ2-7; size: -; D: TRBD2; V: TRBV7-9; DNA: TGTGCCAGCAGCTTAGTGCTAGCGGGAGAATCCCACGAGCAGTACTTC; CDR3: CASSLVLAGESHEQYF
length: 14; J: TRBJ2-7; size: few; D: TRBD2; V: TRBV29-1; DNA: TGCAGCGCTGGACTAGCGCTGAGCTCCTACGAGCAGTACTTC; CDR3: CSAGLALSSYEQYF
length: 13; J: TRBJ1-1; size: few; D: TRBD1; V: TRBV29-1; DNA: TGCAGCGTTGGATGGACAGGGGACACTGAAGCTTTCTTT; CDR3: CSVGWTGDTEAFF
length: 17; J: TRBJ2-1; size: -; D: -; V: TRBV5-4; DNA: TGTGCCAGCAGCTCTGGCGCGAGGGGGTTAGAGCAATATGAGCAGTTCTTC; CDR3: CASSSGARGLEQYEQFF
length: 16; J: TRBJ2-5; size: few; D: TRBD1; V: TRBV11-1; DNA: TGTGCCAGCAGCTCCGGACAGGTCATTGACGAAGAGACCCAGTACTTC; CDR3: CASSSGQVIDEETQYF
length: 13; J: TRBJ2-7; size: few; D: TRBD2; V: TRBV18; DNA: TGTGCCAGCTCAACGGGACTAGCCTACGAGCAGTACTTC; CDR3: CASSTGLAYEQYF
length: 14; J: TRBJ2-4; size: -; D: TRBD1; V: TRBV5-4; DNA: TGTGCCAGCAGCTTGGGTACAGGGGGAGACATTCAGTACTTC; CDR3: CASSLGTGGDIQYF
length: 14; J: TRBJ2-2; size: -; D: TRBD1; V: TRBV7-2; DNA: TGTGCCAGCCGGGACAGGGGTCCCACCGGGGAGCTGTTTTTT; CDR3: CASRDRGPTGELFF
length: 18; J: TRBJ2-4; size: -; D: TRBD2; V: TRBV4-1; DNA: TGCGCCAGCAGCCAACTAGCGGGAGGGCCAAACCTACTGGACATTCAGTACTTC; CDR3: CASSQLAGGPNLLDIQYF
length: 15; J: TRBJ2-7; size: few; D: TRBD1; V: TRBV7-9; DNA: TGTGCCAGCAGCCAAACCGGGACAGGGCTGTCCGAGCAGTACTTC; CDR3: CASSQTGTGLSEQYF
length: 19; J: TRBJ2-3; size: few; D: -; V: TRBV6-1; DNA: TGTGCCAGCAGTGAAGCGCTCGGAGGTAGAGGGAGAGTCACAGATACGCAGTATTTT; CDR3: CASSEALGGRGRVTDTQYF
length: 15; J: TRBJ2-5; size: -; D: TRBD2; V: TRBV5-4; DNA: TGTGCCAGCAGCTGGTCAGCGGGGGTGGTAGAGACCCAGTACTTC; CDR3: CASSWSAGVVETQYF
length: 14; J: TRBJ2-7; size: -; D: -; V: TRBV10-3; DNA: TGTGCCATCAGTGGGAGCAGGGGATCCTACGAGCAGTACTTC; CDR3: CAISGSRGSYEQYF
length: 15; J: TRBJ1-2; size: -; D: TRBD1; V: TRBV9; DNA: TGTGCCAGCAGCGCTTCGGGACAGGGTTCGGATGGCTACACCTTC; CDR3: CASSASGQGSDGYTF
length: 14; J: TRBJ2-7; size: few; D: -; V: TRBV18; DNA: TGTGCCAGCTCACCCGGGGCAGGGGACTACGAGCAGTACTTC; CDR3: CASSPGAGDYEQYF
length: 16; J: TRBJ1-3; size: once; D: -; V: TRBV5-4; DNA: TGTGCCAGCAGCCGACGGGAGGGGAGCTCTGGAAACACCATATATTTT; CDR3: CASSRREGSSGNTIYF
length: 18; J: TRBJ2-1; size: -; D: -; V: TRBV4-2; DNA: TGTGCCAGCAGCCAAGGCTACGTCGGTCCCTCCCTGTACAATGAGCAGTTCTTC; CDR3: CASSQGYVGPSLYNEQFF
length: 13; J: TRBJ1-6; size: few; D: -; V: TRBV18; DNA: TGTGCCAGCTCACCAGCAGGATTATCACCCCTCCACTTT; CDR3: CASSPAGLSPLHF
length: 17; J: TRBJ2-2; size: -; D: TRBD2; V: TRBV5-4; DNA: TGTGCCAGCAGCTTGGGAGGCGGGGGGGAACTCGGCGGGGAGCTGTTTTTT; CDR3: CASSLGGGGELGGELFF
length: 13; J: TRBJ1-1; size: few; D: -; V: TRBV19; DNA: TGTGCCAGTAGCCATCCGACGAAAGAGGAGGCTTTCTTT; CDR3: CASSHPTKEEAFF
length: 14; J: TRBJ1-4; size: -; D: TRBD1; V: TRBV7-9; DNA: TGTGCCAGCAGCTTAGAGTCGACAGGGGAAAAACTGTTTTTT; CDR3: CASSLESTGEKLFF
length: 16; J: TRBJ2-1; size: few; D: TRBD2; V: TRBV11-3; DNA: TGTGCCAGCAGCTTAGTAGCGGGACACTCCTACAATGAGCAGTTCTTC; CDR3: CASSLVAGHSYNEQFF
length: 16; J: TRBJ1-4; size: once; D: -; V: TRBV5-1; DNA: TGCGCCAGCAGCATGGGACCCTTCGGGTCTAATGAAAAACTGTTTTTT; CDR3: CASSMGPFGSNEKLFF
length: 13; J: TRBJ2-5; size: -; D: -; V: TRBV2; DNA: TGTGCCAGCAGGTTGACTTCGATTGAGACCCAGTACTTC; CDR3: CASRLTSIETQYF
length: 14; J: TRBJ1-2; size: -; D: -; V: TRBV6-6; DNA: TGTGCCAGCAGTTCCCCAGGTTTCAACTATGGCTACACCTTC; CDR3: CASSSPGFNYGYTF
length: 14; J: TRBJ2-7; size: few; D: -; V: TRBV5-6; DNA: TGTGCCAGCAGGACAACAGGCGCCCGGTACGAGCAGTACTTC; CDR3: CASRTTGARYEQYF
length: 16; J: TRBJ2-2; size: few; D: TRBD2; V: TRBV10-3; DNA: TGTGCCATCAGTGATAGTGCGGGAGGACTTATCGGGGAGCTGTTTTTT; CDR3: CAISDSAGGLIGELFF
length: 16; J: TRBJ1-1; size: -; D: -; V: TRBV19; DNA: TGTGCCAGTAGTACCTTCCCCGGGGGTATGAACACTGAAGCTTTCTTT; CDR3: CASSTFPGGMNTEAFF
length: 12; J: TRBJ1-2; size: -; D: -; V: TRBV19; DNA: TGTGCCAGTAGTATAGGACAGAGAGGCTACACCTTC; CDR3: CASSIGQRGYTF
length: 16; J: TRBJ2-2; size: -; D: TRBD2; V: TRBV6-5; DNA: TGTGCCAGCAGTTCCCTAGCGGGCGGGAACACCGGGGAGCTGTTTTTT; CDR3: CASSSLAGGNTGELFF
length: 13; J: TRBJ1-2; size: few; D: TRBD1; V: TRBV7-2; DNA: TGTGCCAGCAGCTTGACAGGGGAATTGGGCTACACCTTC; CDR3: CASSLTGELGYTF
length: 14; J: TRBJ2-7; size: -; D: -; V: TRBV18; DNA: TGTGCCAGCTCACCACCGCACAGGTCGGGCGAGCAGTACTTC; CDR3: CASSPPHRSGEQYF